A selection of T cell receptor beta chains follows, all from one sample in a study of response to subunit inactivated influenza vaccine. One entry per CDR3 protein, called by TCRdb with MiXCR from the RT-PCR reads. The data show about 780,000 distinct CDR3 sequences, around 20% seen once. The material was PBMCs from blood, obtained 5 to 6 days after vaccination. All receptors derive from a man in his fifties or sixties who received an inactivated influenza vaccine. CDR3s include the opening cysteine and the closing phenylalanine or tryptophan. A D gene is named only where the DNA matches it firmly. The size field is filled for only some rows; it gives once, few, many or a size class.

v_call	d_call	clone_size	j_call	cdr3_aa	cdr3_nt
TRBV28	TRBD2	once	TRBJ2-2	CASKLPGLAGLTGELFF	TGTGCCAGCAAACTACCGGGACTAGCGGGACTCACCGGGGAGCTGTTTTTT
TRBV7-2	NA	NA	TRBJ1-2	CASSAVGSPDGSYGYTF	TGTGCCAGCAGCGCAGTAGGGTCGCCAGATGGGTCCTATGGCTACACCTTC
TRBV6-5	TRBD2	few	TRBJ2-5	CASSYTGTRQETQYF	TGTGCCAGCAGTTACACCGGGACTAGACAAGAGACCCAGTACTTC
TRBV29-1	NA	many	TRBJ2-7	CSVVLTSDYEQYF	TGCAGCGTTGTTTTGACATCGGACTACGAGCAGTACTTC
TRBV6-2/TRBV6-3	NA	NA	TRBJ2-7	CASRDLQVYEQYF	TGTGCCAGCAGGGATCTACAGGTCTACGAGCAGTACTTC
TRBV9	NA	NA	TRBJ2-6	CASSVEVNGANVLTF	TGTGCCAGCAGCGTAGAAGTCAACGGGGCCAACGTCCTGACTTTC
TRBV5-1	NA	few	TRBJ2-5	CASSYPGSTQETQYF	TGCGCCAGCAGCTATCCCGGGTCCACACAAGAGACCCAGTACTTC
TRBV6-2/TRBV6-3	NA	few	TRBJ2-7	CASSPVNYEQYF	TGTGCCAGCAGTCCCGTGAACTACGAGCAGTACTTC
TRBV28	NA	few	TRBJ2-1	CASSLYHEQFF	TGTGCCAGCAGTTTATACCATGAGCAGTTCTTC
TRBV2	NA	NA	TRBJ2-2	CASSVDRHQTGELFF	TGTGCCAGCAGTGTTGACAGGCATCAGACCGGGGAGCTGTTTTTT
TRBV10-2	TRBD2	many	TRBJ2-1	CASSEVGLAGPEQFF	TGCGCCAGCAGTGAGGTAGGACTAGCGGGACCCGAGCAGTTCTTC
TRBV12-3/TRBV12-4	NA	NA	TRBJ2-1	CASSRDVSYNEQFF	TGTGCCAGCAGCCGGGACGTCTCCTACAATGAGCAGTTCTTC
TRBV15	NA	few	TRBJ2-7	CATSRDSTYEQYF	TGTGCCACCAGCAGGGACAGCACCTACGAGCAGTACTTC
TRBV7-2	TRBD2	NA	TRBJ2-7	CASSSRMGLFEQYF	TGTGCCAGCAGCTCCCGAATGGGACTATTCGAGCAGTACTTC
TRBV10-3	NA	many	TRBJ2-1	CAISGTSSYNEQFF	TGTGCCATCAGTGGTACGAGCTCCTACAATGAGCAGTTCTTC
TRBV9	TRBD1	few	TRBJ1-2	CASSASGQGNYGYTF	TGTGCCAGCAGCGCGAGCGGACAGGGAAACTATGGCTACACCTTC
TRBV15	NA	once	TRBJ2-3	CATSRGWPEGADTQYF	TGTGCCACCAGCAGAGGTTGGCCGGAGGGCGCAGATACGCAGTATTTT
TRBV30	NA	NA	TRBJ2-7	CAWSTQDGYEQYF	TGTGCCTGGAGTACCCAGGACGGCTACGAGCAGTACTTC
TRBV28	TRBD2	NA	TRBJ2-1	CASSSSGRQYNEQFF	TGTGCCAGCAGTTCTAGCGGGAGGCAATACAATGAGCAGTTCTTC
TRBV7-2	NA	NA	TRBJ1-6	CASSLVVGGTNSPLHF	TGTGCCAGCAGCTTAGTGGTTGGGGGAACGAATTCACCCCTCCACTTT
TRBV6-4	TRBD1	NA	TRBJ1-3	CASSDRDRVYGGSGNTIYF	TGTGCCAGCAGTGACCGGGACAGGGTATACGGAGGCTCTGGGAACACCATATATTTT
TRBV4-3	NA	many	TRBJ1-3	CASSPGEGPTSGNTIYF	TGCGCCAGCAGCCCTGGAGAGGGCCCTACCTCTGGAAACACCATATATTTT
TRBV12-3/TRBV12-4	NA	many	TRBJ2-5	CASRYQETQYF	TGTGCCAGCAGATACCAAGAGACCCAGTACTTC
TRBV12-3/TRBV12-4	TRBD2	few	TRBJ2-4	CASSPRGGRAKNIQYF	TGTGCCAGCAGTCCTCGGGGGGGCCGAGCCAAAAACATTCAGTACTTC
TRBV5-1	TRBD2	few	TRBJ2-3	CASSSLHMGLAGLTDTQYF	TGCGCCAGCAGCTCCTTGCATATGGGACTAGCGGGACTCACAGATACGCAGTATTTT
TRBV10-3	TRBD2	NA	TRBJ2-2	CAIRGLAGVGGELFF	TGTGCCATCAGAGGACTAGCGGGAGTTGGCGGGGAGCTGTTTTTT
TRBV29-1	NA	many	TRBJ2-3	CSVEDRGDRRSLTDTQYF	TGCAGCGTTGAAGATCGAGGCGACAGGAGATCATTGACAGATACGCAGTATTTT
TRBV4-2	TRBD2	NA	TRBJ2-3	CASSQGFSGGPSTDTQYF	TGTGCCAGCAGCCAAGGCTTTTCGGGGGGACCTAGCACAGATACGCAGTATTTT
TRBV7-9	NA	few	TRBJ1-4	CASSDPGGLHEKLFF	TGTGCCAGCAGCGACCCCGGGGGGCTCCATGAAAAACTGTTTTTT
TRBV20-1	NA	many	TRBJ1-2	CSAADTPGAARDGYTF	TGCAGTGCGGCCGACACCCCGGGGGCCGCACGGGATGGCTACACCTTC
TRBV7-2	NA	few	TRBJ2-7	CASSLPPGGPIYEQYF	TGTGCCAGCAGCTTACCTCCCGGCGGGCCAATCTACGAGCAGTACTTC
TRBV5-5	TRBD1	NA	TRBJ2-7	CASSYPGQPREQYF	TGTGCCAGCAGCTATCCGGGACAGCCTAGAGAGCAGTACTTC
TRBV7-3	TRBD2	few	TRBJ2-1	CASSLTSGNRNEQFF	TGTGCCAGCAGCCTAACTAGCGGGAATCGGAATGAGCAGTTCTTC
TRBV5-1	NA	NA	TRBJ2-7	CASSLLTGIHEQYF	TGCGCCAGCAGCTTGCTTACAGGGATCCACGAGCAGTACTTC
TRBV6-5	TRBD2	NA	TRBJ2-7	CASSYSRGRALEQYF	TGTGCCAGCAGTTACTCGCGGGGGAGGGCGCTCGAGCAGTACTTC
TRBV7-9	NA	NA	TRBJ1-1	CASSLFGQMNTEAFF	TGTGCCAGCAGCTTATTTGGACAGATGAACACTGAAGCTTTCTTT
TRBV7-2	NA	few	TRBJ1-5	CASSLRHLVSQHF	TGTGCCAGCAGCTTGAGACACTTGGTGTCCCAGCATTTT
TRBV6-5	NA	few	TRBJ1-2	CASRESADVYTF	TGTGCCAGCAGGGAGTCTGCGGATGTCTACACCTTC
TRBV27	TRBD2	NA	TRBJ2-7	CASSPGTSNYEQYF	TGTGCCAGCAGTCCGGGGACTAGCAACTACGAGCAGTACTTC
TRBV20-1	NA	many	TRBJ2-7	CSAKGRAYEQYF	TGCAGTGCTAAGGGGAGAGCCTACGAGCAGTACTTC
TRBV4-1	NA	NA	TRBJ1-2	CASSQDDRLYGYTF	TGCGCCAGCAGCCAAGATGACAGGTTGTATGGCTACACCTTC
TRBV7-9	TRBD2	NA	TRBJ2-4	CASSLPLREGKNIQYF	TGTGCCAGCAGCTTACCTCTACGGGAGGGCAAAAACATTCAGTACTTC
TRBV6-5	NA	few	TRBJ2-7	CASSYSTAGLGEQYF	TGTGCCAGCAGTTACTCGACCGCAGGGTTGGGCGAGCAGTACTTC
TRBV20-1	TRBD2	once	TRBJ2-1	CSASLLPSGRAYNEQFF	TGCAGTGCTAGTTTGCTCCCTAGCGGGAGGGCCTACAATGAGCAGTTCTTC
TRBV27	TRBD2	NA	TRBJ2-1	CASSASGLDSFNEQFF	TGTGCCAGCAGTGCATCGGGACTAGATTCTTTCAATGAGCAGTTCTTC
TRBV12-3/TRBV12-4	NA	many	TRBJ2-3	CASSFPTDTQYF	TGTGCCAGCAGTTTCCCCACAGATACGCAGTATTTT
TRBV29-1	NA	few	TRBJ2-7	CSVEDREKAYEQYF	TGCAGCGTTGAAGACAGGGAAAAAGCTTACGAGCAGTACTTC
TRBV27	NA	few	TRBJ2-6	CASSPYGQGLSSGANVLTF	TGTGCCAGCAGTCCCTACGGACAGGGACTAAGCTCTGGGGCCAACGTCCTGACTTTC
TRBV5-1	NA	NA	TRBJ1-2	CASSLDGEIYGYTF	TGCGCCAGCAGCTTGGATGGGGAGATATATGGCTACACCTTC
TRBV20-1	NA	few	TRBJ2-4	CSARDYQGSDIQYF	TGCAGTGCTAGAGATTACCAAGGTTCGGACATTCAGTACTTC
TRBV20-1	TRBD2	NA	TRBJ2-1	CSATGLADYNEQFF	TGCAGTGCTACTGGACTAGCGGATTACAATGAGCAGTTCTTC
TRBV7-9	TRBD2	NA	TRBJ2-3	CASTTGRGGPDTQYF	TGTGCCAGCACCACTGGGCGGGGGGGCCCAGATACGCAGTATTTT
TRBV20-1	TRBD2	NA	TRBJ2-7	CSASNLAGGTYEQYF	TGCAGTGCTAGTAACCTAGCGGGAGGAACCTACGAGCAGTACTTC
TRBV6-5	NA	many	TRBJ2-3	CASSYVGSTDTQYF	TGTGCCAGCAGTTACGTCGGAAGCACAGATACGCAGTATTTT